The entry below describes one TCR beta chain. The data are from a study of blood T cell repertoires in COVID-19. Study context: The United States, Italy and Spain supplied acute and convalescent COVID-19 samples.

In the source study's methods: Using reference gene primer amplification, nucleated cell counts were estimated. The data were produced by immunoSEQ multiplex PCR, yet TCRdb's version contains in-frame clones alone and is incomplete. V, J and clone size were drawn from that table, and D and trimming were deduced from the DNA. The sample has some 42,000 clones, 70% to 90% seen once. The TCR comes from a human donor in a cohort sampled during active COVID-19. What was sequenced was peripheral blood.

CDR3 sequence: CATMFRGREQYF. The CDR3 nucleotides are TGCGCCACCATGTTCAGGGGGCGTGAGCAGTACTTC. The chain joins TRBV10-2 to TRBJ2-7; TRBD1 matches at 8 bases. CDR1 is WSHSY, CDR2 SAAADI, per germline. The CDR3 spans 12 residues. Unmatched junction bases numbered 9, after V lost 10 bases and J lost 7 bases.